The clone carrying this T cell receptor (beta chain) has ten or more counts. Its antigen is still unknown. The sample is drawn from a study of regulatory T cells in long-lasting Graves disease. Study conclusions and caveats: Segments TRBV28, TRBJ1-2 and TRBJ2-5 showed preferential usage in persistent disease.

Time point described: persistent/refractory GD, antithyroid drugs over 5 years with positive TRAb. Following extraction of RNA from PBMCs, that RNA was used to make the TCR library. This CDR3 is 15 amino acids long. The germline V and J ends were trimmed by 0 bases and 2 bases, with 11 bases remaining between them. The authors built TCR beta libraries using iRepertoire HTBI primers and Arm-PCR of CDR3 regions. TCRdb re-derived calls from the multiplex PCR reads in MiXCR, one entry per CDR3 protein. This sample has 400,000 or so distinct CDR3 sequences, with roughly a quarter found just once. The V call is TRBV12-3 or TRBV12-4, the J call TRBJ2-7, with D unclear. The sample consisted of peripheral blood mononuclear cells (PBMCs), taken when the disease was refractory, from a patient treated with antithyroid drugs. This TCR was sampled from a female donor with Graves disease. The CDR3 spells CASSLASGTTYEQYF. CDR3 coding DNA: TGTGCCAGCAGTTTAGCGTCTGGCACCACCTACGAGCAGTACTTC.